This TCR beta chain is from a study of immune cell composition in non-small cell lung cancer. V was cut by 2 bases and J by 7 bases, with 11 bases left in between. The V gene's germline CDR1 is GTSNPN and CDR2 SVGIG (reference sequence). This CDR3 is built from 12 residues. The normal lung sample lay at least 3 cm, and maximally far, from the tumour. Repertoires were generated with immunoSEQ multiplex PCR, while TCRdb's copy carries only in-frame clones and drops some. Of under 20,000 clones in the sample, 70% to 80% were seen once. The sample also formed part of further work on CD4 T cells in lung cancer.

This sequence was found in a human donor with non-small cell lung cancer. Sequencing was done on a sample of non-adjacent lung tissue. The chain recombines TRBV30 with TRBJ1-1; D gene uncertain. The CDR3 DNA reads TGTGCCTGGAGTCCCACAAACGGTGAAGCTTTCTTT. It codes for CAWSPTNGEAFF. Full variable domain (remainder filled in from reference TRBV30 and TRBJ1-1): SQTIHQWPATLVQPVGSPLSLECTVEGTSNPNLYWYRQAAGRGLQLLFYSVGIGQISSEVPQNLSASRPQDRQFILSSKKLLLSDSGFYLCAWSPTNGEAFFGQGTRLTVV.